This is a list of T cell receptor beta chains from one sample in a study of CD8 T cells in Susac syndrome. TCRdb called the immunoSEQ multiplex PCR reads again in MiXCR, with one record for every CDR3 protein. The sample has about 180,000 distinct CDR3 sequences, around 93% seen once; the top ten hold roughly 0.098%. Sequencing was done on a sample of CD4+ T cells from PBMCs. The receptor set was obtained from a human donor with multiple sclerosis. CDR3s include the opening cysteine and the closing phenylalanine or tryptophan. The D gene is left open where the match is weak.

v_gene	len	j_gene	d_gene	CDR3aa
TRBV7-2	15	TRBJ1-3	.	CASSLNPYSGNTIYF
TRBV6-5	14	TRBJ2-7	.	CASSFGLPIYEQYF
TRBV27	16	TRBJ1-1	.	CASSLGLGLAGTEAFF
TRBV7-9	13	TRBJ1-2	.	CASSPNAGSGYTF
TRBV2	13	TRBJ2-1	.	CASSQPGGNEQFF
TRBV3-1	17	TRBJ2-1	TRBD2	CASSQDPASGKYNEQFF
TRBV28	16	TRBJ2-1	TRBD2	CASSLISTSGRGEQFF
TRBV12-3/TRBV12-4	14	TRBJ2-2	.	CASSLGRHTGELFF
TRBV6-1	15	TRBJ2-7	.	CASTSPGGLHHEQYF
TRBV6-2/TRBV6-3	14	TRBJ1-1	TRBD1	CASSYKGGATEAFF
TRBV11-2	19	TRBJ2-3	TRBD2	CASSSPRTSGGAKTDTQYF